Listed below are T cell receptor beta chains from one sample, sequenced in a study of T cell changes during pregnancy in multiple sclerosis. Data came from immunoSEQ multiplex PCR; TCRdb stores just in-frame clones and leaves some out. The sample lists 25,000 to 30,000 clones, about 84% occurring once. The specimen comprised CD8+ T cells from peripheral blood mononuclear cells, sampled after pregnancy. The receptors come from a female donor with multiple sclerosis, enrolled in a pregnancy study. CDR3s include the opening cysteine and the closing phenylalanine or tryptophan. The D gene is left open where the match is weak. A clone size is listed for some rows: how often the clone was seen (once, few, many), or a class if it is expanded.

size: NA; D: NA; V: TRBV29-1; J: TRBJ1-1; CDR3: CSGTQGEGTEAFF; DNA: TGCAGCGGGACACAGGGAGAGGGCACTGAAGCTTTCTTT
size: NA; D: TRBD1; V: TRBV27; J: TRBJ1-1; CDR3: CASSFLPTGQGEAFF; DNA: TGTGCCAGCAGTTTTTTGCCCACGGGACAGGGGGAAGCTTTCTTT
size: once; D: TRBD1; V: TRBV6-5; J: TRBJ1-2; CDR3: CASEPGGAGGYTF; DNA: TGTGCCAGTGAACCAGGGGGCGCGGGGGGCTACACCTTC
size: NA; D: TRBD1; V: TRBV7-6; J: TRBJ2-2; CDR3: CASSTPGTGSPTGELFF; DNA: TGTGCCAGCAGCACCCCCGGGACAGGGTCGCCCACCGGGGAGCTGTTTTTT
size: NA; D: NA; V: TRBV5-1; J: TRBJ1-1; CDR3: CASSWGGNTEAFF; DNA: TGCGCCAGCAGCTGGGGAGGAAACACTGAAGCTTTCTTT
size: NA; D: TRBD1; V: TRBV2; J: TRBJ1-6; CDR3: CASTDGGDRWTSPLHF; DNA: TGTGCCAGCACGGACGGGGGGGACAGATGGACTTCACCCCTCCACTTT
size: NA; D: TRBD1; V: TRBV6-1; J: TRBJ2-3; CDR3: CASSVGQGADTQYF; DNA: TGTGCCAGCAGTGTAGGACAGGGGGCAGATACGCAGTATTTT
size: NA; D: TRBD1; V: TRBV27; J: TRBJ2-5; CDR3: CASSDRGMETQYF; DNA: TGTGCCAGCAGCGACAGGGGGATGGAGACCCAGTACTTC
size: NA; D: TRBD2; V: TRBV5-4; J: TRBJ2-7; CDR3: CASSLGAGGEQYF; DNA: TGTGCCAGCAGCTTGGGAGCGGGGGGCGAGCAGTACTTC
size: NA; D: TRBD2; V: TRBV5-1; J: TRBJ2-7; CDR3: CASSATSGGAHEQYF; DNA: TGCGCCAGCAGCGCGACCAGCGGGGGGGCCCACGAGCAGTACTTC